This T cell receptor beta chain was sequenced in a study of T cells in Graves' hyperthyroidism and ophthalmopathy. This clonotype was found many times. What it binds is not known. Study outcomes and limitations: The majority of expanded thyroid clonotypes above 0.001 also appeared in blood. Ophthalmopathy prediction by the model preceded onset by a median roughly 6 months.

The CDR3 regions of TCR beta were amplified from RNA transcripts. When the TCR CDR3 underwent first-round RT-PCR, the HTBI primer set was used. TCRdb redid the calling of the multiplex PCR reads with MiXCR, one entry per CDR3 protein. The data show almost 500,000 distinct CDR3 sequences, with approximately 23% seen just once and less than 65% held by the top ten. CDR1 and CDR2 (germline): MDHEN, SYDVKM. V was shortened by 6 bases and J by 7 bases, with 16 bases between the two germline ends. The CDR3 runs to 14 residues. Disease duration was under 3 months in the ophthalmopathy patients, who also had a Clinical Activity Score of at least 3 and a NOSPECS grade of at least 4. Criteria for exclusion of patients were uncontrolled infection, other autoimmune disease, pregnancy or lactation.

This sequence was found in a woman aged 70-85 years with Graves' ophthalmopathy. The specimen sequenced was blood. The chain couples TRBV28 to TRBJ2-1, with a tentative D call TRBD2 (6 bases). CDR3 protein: CASSSPGGANEQFF. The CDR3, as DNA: TGTGCCAGCAGCTCCCCCGGAGGGGCTAATGAGCAGTTCTTC.